A single TCR beta chain is shown here with its context. Germline CDR1 and CDR2: LGHDT and YNNKEL (reference sequence). Trimming pared 4 bases from V and 7 bases from J, leaving 19 bases between. CDR3 size: 15 residues. TCRdb keeps only in-frame clones here, not all; method: immunoSEQ multiplex PCR. The sample holds roughly 200,000 clones, about 82% seen once. Participants reported their clinical history, and cohort assignment relied on those reports. The data stem from a study of blood T cell repertoires in COVID-19. Across the whole study: The United States, Italy and Spain were the sources of the acute and convalescent COVID-19 samples. The cDNA or gDNA used as material had been derived from T cells, B-cell-depleted T cells, or PBMCs.

This clonotype was obtained from a man in his forties or fifties with acute COVID-19. This rearrangement joins TRBV3-1 (or the pseudogene TRBV3-2) to TRBJ1-2; D possibly corresponds to TRBD1 (6 bases). Sequenced: PBMCs or T cells enriched from blood (not recorded which). CDR3: CASSPRGGGEGGYTF. The DNA of the CDR3 is TGTGCCAGCAGCCCGAGAGGGGGGGGCGAGGGTGGCTACACCTTC.